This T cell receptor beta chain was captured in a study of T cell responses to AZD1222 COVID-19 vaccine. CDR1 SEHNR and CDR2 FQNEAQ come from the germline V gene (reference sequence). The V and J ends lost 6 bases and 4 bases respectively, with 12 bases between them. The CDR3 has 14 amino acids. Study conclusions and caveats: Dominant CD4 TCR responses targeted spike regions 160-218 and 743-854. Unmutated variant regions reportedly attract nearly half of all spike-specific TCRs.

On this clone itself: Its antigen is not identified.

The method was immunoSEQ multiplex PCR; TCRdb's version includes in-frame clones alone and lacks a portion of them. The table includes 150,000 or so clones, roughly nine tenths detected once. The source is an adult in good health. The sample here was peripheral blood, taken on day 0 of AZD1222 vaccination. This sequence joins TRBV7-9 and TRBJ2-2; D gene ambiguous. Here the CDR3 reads CASSDRPSTGELFF. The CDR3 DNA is TGTGCCAGCAGTGATAGGCCCAGCACCGGGGAGCTGTTTTTT.